The 30 T cell receptor beta chains reported below all come from one sample, sequenced in a study of tumor-infiltrating lymphocytes in localized non-small cell lung cancer. The assay was immunoSEQ multiplex PCR, and TCRdb's table has in-frame clones only and misses some. The sample holds about 9,200 clones, approximately 60% seen once. Material for sequencing was uninvolved lung tissue not adjacent to the tumor. Receptors originate from a human donor with non-small cell lung cancer.

This clone has more than one count but fewer than ten. This chain connects TRBV5-1 to TRBJ1-2, with D maybe TRBD1 (6 bases). This CDR3 contains 14 residues. Trimming pared 2 bases from V and 2 bases from J, leaving 10 bases between. Looked up from germline, CDR1 is SGHRS and CDR2 is YFSETQ. The CDR3 loop is CASSFQGSNYGYTF. CDR3 DNA: TGCGCCAGCAGCTTTCAGGGGTCGAACTATGGCTACACCTTC.

By share, this clone counts as large (0.1 to 1%). This sequence joins TRBV18 and TRBJ1-5; D is ambiguous. This CDR3 has 13 residues. The V end was cut by 6 bases, the J end by 8 bases, with 14 bases between. Germline V lookup: CDR1 KGHSH, CDR2 LQKENI. The CDR3 here is CASSLGRKEPQHF. The CDR3 coding sequence is TGTGCCAGCTCCCTAGGTAGAAAGGAGCCCCAGCATTTT.

CDR3 in DNA: TGTGCCAGCAGCTTAGAGGGACGCAATCAGCCCCAGCATTTT. Protein sequence: CASSLEGRNQPQHF. This chain uses TRBV7-8 with TRBJ1-5, with a tentative D call TRBD1 (5 bases). Per germline, CDR1 SGHVS and CDR2 FQNEAQ. The CDR3 sequence is 14 residues long. Trimming took 1 base from V and 2 from J, leaving 6 bases between them.

The V call is TRBV4-3, the J call TRBJ1-2; 8 bases agree with TRBD1. V trimming: 4 bases; J trimming: 1 base; junction bases outside the gene matches: 11. Per germline, CDR1 LGHNA and CDR2 YSLEER. This CDR3 spans 17 amino acids. The CDR3 is CASSRDLGQAFNYGYTF. CDR3 nucleotides: TGCGCCAGCAGCCGAGATTTGGGACAGGCCTTTAACTATGGCTACACCTTC.

This chain joins TRBV19 and TRBJ2-5; maybe TRBD1 (5 bases). Germline CDR1 reads LNHDA; CDR2 reads SQIVND (reference sequence). V lost 5 bases and J lost 6, with 13 bases in between. The CDR3 is 13 amino acids. This chain's CDR3 is CASSSGQGQTQYF. The CDR3 DNA is TGTGCCAGTAGTTCAGGACAAGGGCAGACCCAGTACTTC.

The chain is built from TRBV4-2 and TRBJ2-3, with 7 bases identical to TRBD1. The junction had 7 bases not matched to a gene; V was cut back by 4 bases and J by 3 bases. This CDR3 contains 15 residues. Germline CDR1 is LGHNA and CDR2 is YNFKEQ. The CDR3, as DNA: TGTGCCAGCAGCCGCGCTGGGACAGAGACAGATACGCAGTATTTT. It is translated as CASSRAGTETDTQYF.

The chain carries TRBV27 and TRBJ2-5; the D is unclear. The CDR3 spans 14 residues. Germline CDR1 reads MNHEY; CDR2 reads SMNVEV (reference sequence). V lost 1 base and J lost 5, with 11 bases in between. The DNA of the CDR3 is TGTGCCAGCAGTTTATATGGGGATAGGGAGACCCAGTACTTC. This encodes CASSLYGDRETQYF.

Comments on this clone: The same CDR3 arises from other DNA sequences in this sample as well. This rearrangement joins TRBV10-3 to TRBJ1-5; D ambiguous. The V end lost 4 bases, the J end lost 5 bases, and 6 bases lay between the germline ends. Per the germline V gene, CDR1 is ENHRY and CDR2 is SYGVKD. This CDR3 has 12 residues. This CDR3 reads CAISGGDQPQHF. The CDR3 DNA sequence: TGTGCCATCAGTGGAGGAGATCAGCCCCAGCATTTT.

The chain carries TRBV2 and TRBJ2-1; tentative D call: TRBD2 (5 bases). The germline CDR1 and CDR2 sequences are SNHLY and FYNNEI. The V gene lost 6 bases and the J gene lost 7 bases, with 22 bases spanning the gap. The CDR3 is made up of 16 amino acids. The CDR3 protein is CASSDVGRTAGNEQFF. As DNA, the CDR3 is TGTGCCAGCAGCGATGTAGGCCGAACTGCGGGTAATGAGCAGTTCTTC.

The chain recombines TRBV11-2 with TRBJ2-6; either TRBD1 or TRBD2 may supply D (5 bases each). CDR1 is SGHAT and CDR2 is FQNNGV in the germline V gene. The length of the CDR3 is 15 residues. V lost 5 bases, J lost 4 bases, and 12 bases lay in between. The CDR3 nucleotides are TGTGCCAGCAGCCCCCTCGGGACCGGGGCCAACGTCCTGACTTTC. This gives the protein CASSPLGTGANVLTF.

CDR3 sequence reads: CASSQIRGWGYNEQFF. CDR3 nucleotide sequence: TGTGCCAGCAGCCAGATTCGGGGGTGGGGCTACAATGAGCAGTTCTTC. The chain carries TRBV7-9 and TRBJ2-1; D may be TRBD2 (6 bases). CDR1 is SEHNR, CDR2 FQNEAQ, per germline (reference sequence). There are 16 residues in the CDR3. Trimming shortened V by 5 bases and J by 3 bases, and 17 bases separated the two germline ends.

The chain carries TRBV4-2 and TRBJ2-3; the match to TRBD2 covers 9 bases. The germline CDR1 and CDR2 sequences are LGHNA and YNFKEQ. V lost 1 base to trimming and J lost 3 bases; unmatched junction nucleotides: 8. This CDR3 has 17 residues. CDR3 sequence (DNA): TGTGCCAGCAGCCAAGCTAGGAGCGGGGGGTCGACAGATACGCAGTATTTT. Translating it yields CASSQARSGGSTDTQYF.

This clone was seen a few times. The chain has TRBV10-2 and TRBJ1-2, with 7 bases fitting TRBD1. The CDR3 loop spans 13 amino acids. The germline V gene encodes CDR1 WSHSY and CDR2 SAAADI. J gave up 8 bases and V 7 bases, and 10 bases lay outside the gene matches. The CDR3 nucleotides are TGCGCCAGCAAGCGAGAGGGGGCGGAAGGCTACACCTTC. It translates to CASKREGAEGYTF.

The chain couples TRBV19 to TRBJ1-1; D unresolved. There are 14 residues in the CDR3. Germline CDR1 reads LNHDA; CDR2 reads SQIVND (reference sequence). Trimming removed 4 bases from V and 0 bases from J, with 9 bases in between. The CDR3 is CASSRKLMNTEAFF. CDR3 coding DNA: TGTGCCAGTAGTAGGAAATTAATGAACACTGAAGCTTTCTTT.

The rearrangement links TRBV7-8 to TRBJ1-3; the D is unclear. Per the germline V gene, CDR1 is SGHVS and CDR2 is FQNEAQ. CDR3 size: 14 residues. Trimming pared 4 bases from V and 0 bases from J, leaving 7 bases between. The CDR3 coding sequence is TGTGCCAGCAGCTCGCCTGACTCTGGAAACACCATATATTTT. Protein product: CASSSPDSGNTIYF.

The chain has TRBV7-6 and TRBJ1-4, with 8 bases fitting TRBD1. The CDR3 runs 16 residues. Trimming took 0 bases from V and 6 from J; bases not matched to a gene: 6. Germline CDR1 SGHVS, CDR2 FNYEAQ. The CDR3 region has the DNA TGTGCCAGCAGCTTAGCGTCAGGGGGCTCGGATGAAAAACTGTTTTTT. This sequence encodes CASSLASGGSDEKLFF. Variable domain in full (rest from reference TRBV7-6 and TRBJ1-4): GAGVSQSPRYKVTKRGQDVALRCDPISGHVSLYWYRQALGQGPEFLTYFNYEAQQDKSGLPNDRFSAERPEGSISTLTIQRTEQRDSAMYRCASSLASGGSDEKLFFGSGTQLSVL.

The chain carries TRBV28 and TRBJ2-7, with 8 bases that match TRBD2. Trimming took 6 bases from V and 0 from J; bases not matched to a gene: 13. Germline assignment: CDR1 MDHEN and CDR2 SYDVKM. The CDR3 runs 17 residues. CDR3 nucleotide sequence: TGTGCCAGCAGCCTCCAGCGGGGGCTACATTACTCCTACGAGCAGTACTTC. This codes for CASSLQRGLHYSYEQYF.

The chain links TRBV2 to TRBJ1-4, with D perhaps matching TRBD1 (6 bases). The V gene's germline CDR1 is SNHLY and CDR2 FYNNEI. This CDR3 is built from 14 residues. V gave up 6 bases and J gave up 7 bases, with 15 bases separating them. CDR3 coding DNA: TGTGCCAGCAGGCGAACAGGGTCCAGTGAAAAACTGTTTTTT. The encoded protein is CASRRTGSSEKLFF.

J is TRBJ1-2 and V is TRBV29-1; 7 bases are shared with TRBD1. The V gene end was trimmed by 6 bases and the J gene end by 1 base; junction bases not matched to a gene: 11. This CDR3 is 15 amino acids long. Germline-derived CDR1 and CDR2 are SQVTM and ANQGSEA. In DNA, the CDR3 is TGCAGCGTGAGGGGACAGACAGAGAATAACTATGGCTACACCTTC. Protein product: CSVRGQTENNYGYTF. The complete variable domain, with remaining parts taken from reference TRBV29-1 and TRBJ1-2, reads SAVISQKPSRDICQRGTSLTIQCQVDSQVTMMFWYRQQPGQSLTLIATANQGSEATYESGFVIDKFPISRPNLTFSTLTVSNMSPEDSSIYLCSVRGQTENNYGYTFGSGTRLTVV.

V gene TRBV28 combines with J gene TRBJ1-3, with D tentatively TRBD1 (6 bases). V was clipped by 5 bases and J by 7 bases, with 12 bases between them. This CDR3 comprises 13 residues. CDR1 is MDHEN, CDR2 SYDVKM, per germline. In nucleotides, the CDR3 is TGTGCCAGCAGTGGGCCGCAGGGGAACACCATATATTTT. As protein: CASSGPQGNTIYF.

The rearrangement links TRBV5-4 to TRBJ1-1, with 10 bases aligning to TRBD1. Per germline, CDR1 SGHNT and CDR2 YYREEE (reference sequence). The CDR3 has 13 residues. The V and J ends lost 4 bases and 10 bases, in that order; junction bases with no gene match: 7. The CDR3 here is CASSHGTGVAAFF. CDR3 in DNA: TGTGCCAGCAGCCACGGGACAGGGGTAGCAGCTTTCTTT.

The chain recombines TRBV28 with TRBJ1-4, with D maybe TRBD1 (5 bases). The germline V gene has CDR1 MDHEN and CDR2 SYDVKM. The CDR3 is 17 residues long. V was pared by 6 bases and J by 0 bases, with 17 bases between. The chain's CDR3 is CASSSPTVLATNEKLFF. The DNA for the CDR3 is TGTGCCAGCAGCTCCCCGACAGTCCTTGCAACTAATGAAAAACTGTTTTTT. The variable domain in full, completed from reference TRBV28 and TRBJ1-4, reads DVKVTQSSRYLVKRTGEKVFLECVQDMDHENMFWYRQDPGLGLRLIYFSYDVKMKEKGDIPEGYSVSREKKERFSLILESASTNQTSMYLCASSSPTVLATNEKLFFGSGTQLSVL.

The rearrangement joins TRBV5-6 to TRBJ2-5, with 9 bases identical to TRBD2. Trimming at V came to 2 bases and at J to 1 base, leaving 6 bases not matched to a gene. The germline V gene has CDR1 SGHDT and CDR2 YYEEEE. This CDR3 is 16 amino acids long. Written as DNA, the CDR3 is TGTGCCAGCAGCTTTTCTGGCGGGGGGGCCCAAGAGACCCAGTACTTC. It specifies CASSFSGGGAQETQYF.

The chain employs TRBV28 and TRBJ1-4, with D maybe TRBD1 (5 bases). The V gene's germline CDR1 is MDHEN and CDR2 SYDVKM. The CDR3 extends over 14 amino acids. Trimming took off 8 bases at V and 2 bases at J, with 12 bases between the two ends. Written as DNA, the CDR3 is TGTGCCAGCTACGGGGGGGTTACTAATGAAAAACTGTTTTTT. This codes for CASYGGVTNEKLFF.

This clone was seen once. The chain couples TRBV27 to TRBJ1-1; D gene ambiguous. Trimming removed 5 bases from V and 7 bases from J, with 14 bases in between. Looked up from germline, CDR1 is MNHEY and CDR2 is SMNVEV (reference sequence). This CDR3 has 13 amino acids. The CDR3 spells CASSPAASFEAFF. The CDR3 DNA reads TGTGCCAGCAGTCCGGCAGCCTCTTTTGAAGCTTTCTTT.

The chain links TRBV28 to TRBJ1-2; the D is unclear. CDR1 is MDHEN, CDR2 SYDVKM, per germline. Trimming removed 7 bases at V and 3 bases at J, with 12 bases between. The CDR3 consists of 13 residues. In nucleotides, the CDR3 is TGTGCCAGCACCATAGGGAGCGACTATGGCTACACCTTC. As protein: CASTIGSDYGYTF.

There are a few counts of this clone. The V gene is TRBV6-6, the J gene TRBJ2-3; 8 nucleotides line up with TRBD1. There are 15 residues in the CDR3. V lost 6 bases, J lost 2 bases, and 7 bases stayed unmatched. In germline, CDR1 is MNHNY, CDR2 SVGAGI (reference sequence). The CDR3 nucleotides are TGTGCCAGCAGCCCAGGGGGCTCCGACACAGATACGCAGTATTTT. Protein sequence: CASSPGGSDTDTQYF.

The sample holds a few counts of this clone. V and J are TRBV6-6 and TRBJ1-1; possible D gene TRBD1, 5 bases. There are 15 residues in the CDR3. From germline, CDR1 is MNHNY and CDR2 SVGAGI (reference sequence). The V end lost 2 bases, the J end lost 1 base, and 11 bases lay between the germline ends. Written as DNA, the CDR3 is TGTGCCAGCAGTTACCCCGGGGACTCGAACACTGAAGCTTTCTTT. As protein: CASSYPGDSNTEAFF.

This clone was counted only a few times. This sequence joins TRBV2 and TRBJ1-2; the D is unclear. The V end lost 5 bases, the J end lost 2 bases, and 6 bases lay between the germline ends. The CDR3 length is 12 residues. The germline V gene encodes CDR1 SNHLY and CDR2 FYNNEI. This CDR3 is CASSRVNYGYTF. CDR3 in DNA: TGTGCCAGCAGTCGGGTGAACTATGGCTACACCTTC.

V and J are TRBV9 and TRBJ2-7; tentative D call: TRBD2 (5 bases). In germline, CDR1 is SGDLS, CDR2 YYNGEE. The CDR3 loop spans 13 amino acids. V was trimmed by 0 bases and J by 1 base, leaving 5 bases between them. CDR3 sequence: CASSVAGSYEQYF. As DNA, the CDR3 is TGTGCCAGCAGCGTAGCGGGGTCCTACGAGCAGTACTTC.